These T cell receptor beta chains were read from a single sample in a study of blood T cell repertoires in COVID-19. The repertoire was sequenced with immunoSEQ multiplex PCR; TCRdb's copy has only in-frame clones and lacks some. This table holds some 110,000 clones, 84% found once. Input material: peripheral blood. These receptors originate from an older woman with acute or convalescent COVID-19. Both conserved end residues are part of each CDR3. The order of the fields is D gene, J gene, clone size, V gene, CDR3 DNA, CDR3 protein. The D gene is left open where the match is weak. The size of a clone is reported for some rows only, either as once, few or many, or as a class for expanded clones.

D gene: .
J gene: TRBJ2-7
clone size: .
V gene: TRBV10-1
CDR3 DNA: TGCGCCAGCAGCAACCCGGTTGGTTTCTACGAGCAGTACTTC
CDR3 protein: CASSNPVGFYEQYF

D gene: .
J gene: TRBJ2-7
clone size: .
V gene: TRBV10-3
CDR3 DNA: TGTGCCATCAGTGAAGGGGCAGGGGTGCACTTC
CDR3 protein: CAISEGAGVHF

D gene: TRBD2
J gene: TRBJ2-7
clone size: .
V gene: TRBV29-1
CDR3 DNA: TGCAGCGTTGAAGATCTGCGGGGGGGCCCGGGCGAGCAGTACTTC
CDR3 protein: CSVEDLRGGPGEQYF

D gene: .
J gene: TRBJ1-5
clone size: .
V gene: TRBV19
CDR3 DNA: TGTGCCAGTAGTATGGCCAGGCAGCCCCAGCATTTT
CDR3 protein: CASSMARQPQHF

D gene: TRBD1
J gene: TRBJ1-2
clone size: .
V gene: TRBV5-6
CDR3 DNA: TGTGCCAGCAGCGCCGGGACCCAGGGGGGCTATGGCTACACCTTC
CDR3 protein: CASSAGTQGGYGYTF

D gene: TRBD1
J gene: TRBJ1-2
clone size: .
V gene: TRBV11-1
CDR3 DNA: TGTGCCAGCAGCTCCGGGACAGGGAACTATGGCTACACCTTC
CDR3 protein: CASSSGTGNYGYTF

D gene: TRBD2
J gene: TRBJ2-1
clone size: .
V gene: TRBV27
CDR3 DNA: TGTGCCAGCAGTTTAAGTCTAGCGGGAGCCAATGAGCAGTTCTTC
CDR3 protein: CASSLSLAGANEQFF

D gene: TRBD1
J gene: TRBJ2-1
clone size: .
V gene: TRBV7-6
CDR3 DNA: TGTGCCAGCAGCTTGGACAGGGACGATGAGCAGTTCTTC
CDR3 protein: CASSLDRDDEQFF

D gene: TRBD1
J gene: TRBJ1-4
clone size: .
V gene: TRBV3-1/TRBV3-2
CDR3 DNA: TGTGCCAGCAGCCAAGACAGGGGGCGAAAACTGTTTTTT
CDR3 protein: CASSQDRGRKLFF

D gene: TRBD2
J gene: TRBJ2-1
clone size: .
V gene: TRBV10-3
CDR3 DNA: TGTGCCATCAGCCCTTCAGCGGGGGGGCAGGAGCAGTTCTTC
CDR3 protein: CAISPSAGGQEQFF

D gene: .
J gene: TRBJ1-1
clone size: .
V gene: TRBV21-1
CDR3 DNA: TGTGCCAGCGCCCCACACTTAACCGCCTACAGGGACACTGAAGCTTTCTTT
CDR3 protein: CASAPHLTAYRDTEAFF

D gene: .
J gene: TRBJ2-5
clone size: once
V gene: TRBV7-8
CDR3 DNA: TGTGCCAGTTATAAACCGGGGGAGACCCAGTACTTC
CDR3 protein: CASYKPGETQYF

D gene: TRBD1
J gene: TRBJ2-7
clone size: .
V gene: TRBV4-1
CDR3 DNA: TGCGCCAGCAGCCAAGCGACAGGGAATGACGAGCAGTACTTC
CDR3 protein: CASSQATGNDEQYF

D gene: .
J gene: TRBJ2-2
clone size: .
V gene: TRBV28
CDR3 DNA: TGTGCCAGCATTTCCTGGGGGCGGGAGACCGGGGAGCTGTTTTTT
CDR3 protein: CASISWGRETGELFF

D gene: .
J gene: TRBJ1-2
clone size: .
V gene: TRBV27
CDR3 DNA: TGTGCCAGCAGTTACAGGGTGAACTATGGCTACACCTTC
CDR3 protein: CASSYRVNYGYTF

D gene: .
J gene: TRBJ1-4
clone size: .
V gene: TRBV2
CDR3 DNA: TGTGCCAGCAGTGAACACAGCAGAAGTGGTGAAAAACTGTTTTTT
CDR3 protein: CASSEHSRSGEKLFF

D gene: .
J gene: TRBJ2-1
clone size: .
V gene: TRBV5-5
CDR3 DNA: TGTGCCAGCAGCCCCGTGGTCCAGGGAGGAAGGCAGTTCTTC
CDR3 protein: CASSPVVQGGRQFF

D gene: .
J gene: TRBJ2-3
clone size: .
V gene: TRBV19
CDR3 DNA: TGTGCCAGTAGTAGAGGGTGGGAGAGACTCACAGATACGCAGTATTTT
CDR3 protein: CASSRGWERLTDTQYF

D gene: TRBD1
J gene: TRBJ2-1
clone size: .
V gene: TRBV2
CDR3 DNA: TGTGCCAGCAGGTCGAGAACAGGGGTTTTGGATGAGCAGTTCTTC
CDR3 protein: CASRSRTGVLDEQFF

D gene: .
J gene: TRBJ2-5
clone size: .
V gene: TRBV28
CDR3 DNA: TGTGCCAGCAGTTCTCGTAGCGGTCAAGAGACCCAGTACTTC
CDR3 protein: CASSSRSGQETQYF

D gene: .
J gene: TRBJ2-5
clone size: .
V gene: TRBV5-1
CDR3 DNA: TGCGCCAGCAGCTTGTATAGCCGAACGGTCCAAGAGACCCAGTACTTC
CDR3 protein: CASSLYSRTVQETQYF

D gene: TRBD1
J gene: TRBJ1-4
clone size: once
V gene: TRBV7-2
CDR3 DNA: TGTGCCAGCAGCACCCCGACAGGGTCTAATGAAAAACTGTTTTTT
CDR3 protein: CASSTPTGSNEKLFF

D gene: .
J gene: TRBJ2-7
clone size: .
V gene: TRBV6-5
CDR3 DNA: TGTGCCAGTTCCTTAGGAGACAGGCACTACGAGCAGTACTTC
CDR3 protein: CASSLGDRHYEQYF

D gene: TRBD1
J gene: TRBJ1-2
clone size: .
V gene: TRBV29-1
CDR3 DNA: TGCAGCGTTGAGGGGACAGGAGGCCTAAACTATGGCTACACCTTC
CDR3 protein: CSVEGTGGLNYGYTF

D gene: .
J gene: TRBJ2-1
clone size: .
V gene: TRBV5-1
CDR3 DNA: TGCGCCAGCAGCTTGTTACAGGGATCCTACAATGAGCAGTTCTTC
CDR3 protein: CASSLLQGSYNEQFF

D gene: TRBD2
J gene: TRBJ2-2
clone size: few
V gene: TRBV5-8
CDR3 DNA: TGTGCCAGCAGCTTCCCTCTTAGCGGGAGAGACACCGGGGAGCTGTTTTTT
CDR3 protein: CASSFPLSGRDTGELFF